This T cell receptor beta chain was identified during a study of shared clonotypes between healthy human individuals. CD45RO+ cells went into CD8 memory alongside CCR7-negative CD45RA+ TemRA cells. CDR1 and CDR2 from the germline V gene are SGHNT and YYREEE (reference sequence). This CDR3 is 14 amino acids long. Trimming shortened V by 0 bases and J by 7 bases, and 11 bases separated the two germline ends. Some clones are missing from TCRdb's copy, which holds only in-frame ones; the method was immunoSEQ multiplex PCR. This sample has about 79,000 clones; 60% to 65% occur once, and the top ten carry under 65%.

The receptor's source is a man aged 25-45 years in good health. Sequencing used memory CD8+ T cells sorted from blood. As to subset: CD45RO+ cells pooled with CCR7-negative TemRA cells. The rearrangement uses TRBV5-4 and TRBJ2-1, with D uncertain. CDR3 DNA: TGTGCCAGCAGCTTGGAGGGAACTTATAATGAGCAGTTCTTC. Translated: CASSLEGTYNEQFF.